Reported below is one TCR beta chain. The sample belongs to a study of T cells in localized non-small cell lung cancer. The repertoire was sequenced with immunoSEQ multiplex PCR; TCRdb's copy has only in-frame clones and lacks some. The sample has about 21,000 clones; under 90% are singletons. The CDR3 has 15 amino acids. Germline lookup yields CDR1 SGHRS and CDR2 YFSETQ. V gave up 0 bases and J gave up 4 bases; unmatched junction bases: 2. This sample comprised PBMCs, obtained before any cancer treatment. This TCR was sampled from a woman between 40 and 69 years old with stage II squamous cell lung carcinoma. The rearrangement joins TRBV5-1 to TRBJ1-1; 11 positions agree with TRBD1. Here the CDR3 reads CASSLVGTGGTEAFF. Written as DNA, the CDR3 is TGCGCCAGCAGCTTGGTTGGGACAGGGGGCACTGAAGCTTTCTTT. Full variable domain (rest looked up from reference TRBV5-1 and TRBJ1-1): KAGVTQTPRYLIKTRGQQVTLSCSPISGHRSVSWYQQTPGQGLQFLFEYFSETQRNKGNFPGRFSGRQFSNSRSEMNVSTLELGDSALYLCASSLVGTGGTEAFFGQGTRLTVV.